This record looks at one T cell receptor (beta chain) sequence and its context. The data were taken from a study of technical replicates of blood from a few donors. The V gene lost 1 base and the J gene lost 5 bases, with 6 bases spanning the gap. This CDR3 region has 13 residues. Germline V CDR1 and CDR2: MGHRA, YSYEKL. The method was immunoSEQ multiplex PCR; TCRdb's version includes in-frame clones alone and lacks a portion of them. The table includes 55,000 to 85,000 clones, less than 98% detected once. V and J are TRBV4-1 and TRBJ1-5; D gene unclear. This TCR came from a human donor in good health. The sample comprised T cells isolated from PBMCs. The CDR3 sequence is CASSQVRDQPQHF. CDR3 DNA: TGCGCCAGCAGCCAAGTGAGGGATCAGCCCCAGCATTTT.